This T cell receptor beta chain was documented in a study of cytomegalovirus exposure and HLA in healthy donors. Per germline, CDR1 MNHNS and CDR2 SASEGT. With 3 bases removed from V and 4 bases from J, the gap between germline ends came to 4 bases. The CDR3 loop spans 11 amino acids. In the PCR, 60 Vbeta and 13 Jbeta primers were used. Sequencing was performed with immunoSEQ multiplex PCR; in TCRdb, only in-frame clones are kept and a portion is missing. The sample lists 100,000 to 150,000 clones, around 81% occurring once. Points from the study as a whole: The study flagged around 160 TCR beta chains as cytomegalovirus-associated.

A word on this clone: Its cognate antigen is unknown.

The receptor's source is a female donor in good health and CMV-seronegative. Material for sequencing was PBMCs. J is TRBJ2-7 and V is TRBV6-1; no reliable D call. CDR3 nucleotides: TGTGCCAGCAGTGACTTTTACGAGCAGTACTTC. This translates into CASSDFYEQYF.